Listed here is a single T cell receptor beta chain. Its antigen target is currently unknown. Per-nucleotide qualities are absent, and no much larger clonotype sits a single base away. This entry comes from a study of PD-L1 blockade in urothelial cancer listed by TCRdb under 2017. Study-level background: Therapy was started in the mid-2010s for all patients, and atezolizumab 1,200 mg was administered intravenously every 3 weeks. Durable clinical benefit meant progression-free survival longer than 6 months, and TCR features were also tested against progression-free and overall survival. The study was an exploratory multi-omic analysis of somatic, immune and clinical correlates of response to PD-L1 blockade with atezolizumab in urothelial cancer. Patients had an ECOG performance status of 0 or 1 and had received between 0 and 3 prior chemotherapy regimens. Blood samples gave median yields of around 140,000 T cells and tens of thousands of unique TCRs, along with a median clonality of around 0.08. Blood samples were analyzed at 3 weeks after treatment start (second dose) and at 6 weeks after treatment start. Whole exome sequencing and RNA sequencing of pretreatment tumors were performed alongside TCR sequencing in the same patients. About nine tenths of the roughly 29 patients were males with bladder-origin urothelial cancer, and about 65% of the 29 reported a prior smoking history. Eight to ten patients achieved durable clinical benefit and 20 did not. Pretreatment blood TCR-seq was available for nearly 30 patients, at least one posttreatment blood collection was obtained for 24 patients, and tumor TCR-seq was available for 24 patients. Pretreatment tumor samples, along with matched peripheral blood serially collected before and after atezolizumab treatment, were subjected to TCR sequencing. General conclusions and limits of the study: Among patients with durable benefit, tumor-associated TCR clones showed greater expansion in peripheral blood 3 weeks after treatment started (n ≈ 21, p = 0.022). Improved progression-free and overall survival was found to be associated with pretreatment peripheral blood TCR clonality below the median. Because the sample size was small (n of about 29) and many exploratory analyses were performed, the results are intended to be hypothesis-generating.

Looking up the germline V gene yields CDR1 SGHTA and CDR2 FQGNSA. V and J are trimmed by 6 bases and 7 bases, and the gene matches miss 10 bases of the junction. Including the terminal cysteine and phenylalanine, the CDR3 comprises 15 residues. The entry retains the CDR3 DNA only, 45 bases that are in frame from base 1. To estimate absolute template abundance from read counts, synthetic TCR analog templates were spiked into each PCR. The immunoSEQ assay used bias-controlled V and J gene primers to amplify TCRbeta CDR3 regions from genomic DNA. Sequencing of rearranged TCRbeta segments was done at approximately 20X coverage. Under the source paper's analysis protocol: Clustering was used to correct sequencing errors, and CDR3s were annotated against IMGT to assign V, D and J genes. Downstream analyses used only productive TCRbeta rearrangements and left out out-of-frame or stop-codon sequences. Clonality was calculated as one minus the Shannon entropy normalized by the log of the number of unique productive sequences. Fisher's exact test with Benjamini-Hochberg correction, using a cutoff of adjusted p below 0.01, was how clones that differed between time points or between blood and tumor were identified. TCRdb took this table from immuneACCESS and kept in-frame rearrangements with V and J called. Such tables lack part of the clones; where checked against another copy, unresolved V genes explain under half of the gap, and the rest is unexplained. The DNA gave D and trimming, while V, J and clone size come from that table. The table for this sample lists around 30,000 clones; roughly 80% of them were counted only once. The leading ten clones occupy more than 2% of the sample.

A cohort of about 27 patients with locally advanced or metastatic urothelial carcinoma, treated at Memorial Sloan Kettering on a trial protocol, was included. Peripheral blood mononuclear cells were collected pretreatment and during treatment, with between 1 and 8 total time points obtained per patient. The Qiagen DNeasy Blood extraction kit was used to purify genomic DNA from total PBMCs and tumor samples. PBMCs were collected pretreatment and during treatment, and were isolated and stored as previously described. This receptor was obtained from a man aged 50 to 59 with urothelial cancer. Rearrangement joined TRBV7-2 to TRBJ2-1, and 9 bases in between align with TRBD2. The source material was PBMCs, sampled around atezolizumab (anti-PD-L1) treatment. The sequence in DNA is TGTGCCAGCAGATCGAGCCGACTAGCGGCGAATGAGCAGTTCTTC. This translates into CASRSSRLAANEQFF.